The next 5 T cell receptor beta chains were all read from a single sample in a study of blood T cell repertoires in COVID-19. Sequencing was performed with immunoSEQ multiplex PCR; in TCRdb, only in-frame clones are kept and a portion is missing. The sample contains approximately 180,000 clones, 84% of which appear only once. The source material was PBMCs or T cells enriched from blood (not recorded which). The receptors shown here come from a middle-aged man who had recovered from COVID-19.

The rearrangement links TRBV2 to TRBJ1-1; D unclear. The germline gives CDR1 SNHLY, CDR2 FYNNEI. V was trimmed by 2 bases and J by 10 bases, leaving 14 bases between them. The CDR3 loop spans 13 amino acids. This chain's CDR3 is CASSESSGGVAFF. The CDR3 DNA is TGTGCCAGCAGTGAAAGTTCCGGTGGAGTAGCTTTCTTT.

V gene TRBV9 combines with J gene TRBJ1-1; D may be TRBD1 (5 bases). The CDR3 consists of 15 residues. V was pared by 3 bases and J by 2 bases, with 14 bases between. From germline, CDR1 is SGDLS and CDR2 YYNGEE. CDR3: CASSGPGGFNTEAFF. The DNA of the CDR3 is TGTGCCAGCAGCGGCCCTGGGGGGTTCAACACTGAAGCTTTCTTT.

The genes are TRBV5-1 and TRBJ2-3; weak D call: TRBD1 (5 bases). Germline CDR1 reads SGHRS; CDR2 reads YFSETQ. CDR3 length equals 15 residues. V was clipped by 0 bases and J by 0 bases, with 8 bases between them. CDR3 sequence reads: CASSLGGPSTDTQYF. CDR3 coding DNA: TGCGCCAGCAGCTTGGGGGGCCCCAGCACAGATACGCAGTATTTT.

The rearrangement uses TRBV5-5 and TRBJ1-2, with 10 nucleotides matching TRBD1. Germline trimming cut 3 bases from V and 6 bases from J; bases unmatched to any gene: 5. There are 14 residues in the CDR3. The germline V gene encodes CDR1 SGHKS and CDR2 YYEKEE (reference sequence). This chain's CDR3 is CASSSRTGGNGYTF. DNA of the CDR3: TGTGCCAGCAGCTCTCGGACAGGGGGAAATGGCTACACCTTC.

This clone showed up just a few times. The V call is TRBV28, the J call TRBJ1-5, with 7 bases matching TRBD1. Germline assignment: CDR1 MDHEN and CDR2 SYDVKM. Germline trimming cut 5 bases from V and 0 bases from J; bases unmatched to any gene: 10. The CDR3 spans 17 residues. Here the CDR3 reads CASSPVRTGLSNQPQHF. As DNA, the CDR3 is TGTGCCAGCAGTCCAGTCAGGACAGGTCTTAGCAATCAGCCCCAGCATTTT.